Listed below are T cell receptor beta chains from one sample, sequenced in a study of control samples from healthy donors and cancer patients. Assay used: immunoSEQ multiplex PCR; TCRdb lists only in-frame clones, some missing. This table has under 150,000 clones, approximately 90% appearing once. The sample consisted of blood. These receptors were obtained from a woman in her 70s in good health. The CDR3 runs from the conserved cysteine through the conserved F or W. A D gene is named only where the DNA matches it firmly. Where a row states a size, it is once, few, many or the class of an expanded clone; other rows omit it.

d_gene,abundance,v_gene,len,j_gene,CDR3nt,CDR3aa
.,.,TRBV10-3,11,TRBJ1-2,TGTGCCATCAGAGGGATGGGCGGCTACACCTTC,CAIRGMGGYTF
.,.,TRBV19,13,TRBJ1-1,TGTGCCAGTAGTACCGGACCCAACACTGAAGCTTTCTTT,CASSTGPNTEAFF
.,.,TRBV27,14,TRBJ1-1,TGTGCCAGCAGTTTATCAGGGAGGAACACTGAAGCTTTCTTT,CASSLSGRNTEAFF
TRBD2,.,TRBV10-2,15,TRBJ2-7,TGCGCCAGCAGAGAAGTGGTCGGGGGGTCCTACGAGCAGTACTTC,CASREVVGGSYEQYF
.,few,TRBV20-1,11,TRBJ1-2,TGCAGTGCTAGAGATAACCCCTCCGACACCTTC,CSARDNPSDTF
.,.,TRBV15,16,TRBJ1-3,TGTGCCACCAGCAGAGATTGGGCAGGGTCTGGAAACACCATATATTTT,CATSRDWAGSGNTIYF
.,.,TRBV5-6,15,TRBJ1-3,TGTGCCAGCAGCTGGGTGCGGGACTCTGGAAACACCATATATTTT,CASSWVRDSGNTIYF
.,once,TRBV6-5,15,TRBJ1-5,TGTGCCAGCAGTTACGGGGCGGTTCCCAATCAGCCCCAGCATTTT,CASSYGAVPNQPQHF
.,once,TRBV5-4,13,TRBJ1-1,TGTGCCAGCAGCCAGGACAGTAACACTGAAGCTTTCTTT,CASSQDSNTEAFF
TRBD1,.,TRBV29-1,14,TRBJ2-5,TGCAGCGTTGATTGGACAGGGATCGAAAAGACCCAGTACTTC,CSVDWTGIEKTQYF
.,.,TRBV2,13,TRBJ1-1,TGTGCCAGCAGGAACGTCATGAACACTGAAGCTTTCTTT,CASRNVMNTEAFF
.,.,TRBV15,13,TRBJ2-1,TGTGCCACCAGCATACCTTACAGCAATGAGCAGTTCTTC,CATSIPYSNEQFF
.,.,TRBV6-5,14,TRBJ2-5,TGTGCCAGCAGTTACTCGACAGCCCAAGAGACCCAGTACTTC,CASSYSTAQETQYF
.,.,TRBV18,13,TRBJ1-1,TGTGCCAGCTCAGGGGAGGGGGACACTGAAGCTTTCTTT,CASSGEGDTEAFF
.,few,TRBV9,13,TRBJ1-6,TGTGCCAGCAGTCAGGGGCCGAATTCACCCCTCCACTTT,CASSQGPNSPLHF
.,.,TRBV5-4,13,TRBJ1-2,TGTGCCAGCAGCTTGGATGGGAAATCAGGCTACACCTTC,CASSLDGKSGYTF
TRBD2,.,TRBV9,16,TRBJ2-5,TGTGCCAGCAGCGTAGGGGGCTCTAGCGGCCAAGAGACCCAGTACTTC,CASSVGGSSGQETQYF
.,.,TRBV2,14,TRBJ2-7,TGTGCCAGCAGAATACAGCCGAGCTCCTACGAGCAGTACTTC,CASRIQPSSYEQYF
TRBD1,.,TRBV11-2,13,TRBJ2-1,TGTGCCAGCAGCTTAGAACCCGGGACAGGGAGGCTCTTC,CASSLEPGTGRLF
TRBD1,.,TRBV3-1/TRBV3-2,15,TRBJ2-3,TGTGCCAGCAGCATGGGGACAGCTAGCACAGATACGCAGTATTTT,CASSMGTASTDTQYF
TRBD1,.,TRBV6-6,16,TRBJ2-6,TGTGCCAGCATCGACAGGGGGTTCTCTGGGGCCAACGTCCTGACTTTC,CASIDRGFSGANVLTF
TRBD1,.,TRBV5-4,15,TRBJ1-4,TGTGCCAGCAGCCCAACAGGGGGCCAGGGGGAAAAACTGTTTTTT,CASSPTGGQGEKLFF
.,.,TRBV3-1/TRBV3-2,15,TRBJ1-3,TGTGCCAGCAGCCTCTCGAGCCACTCTGGAAACACCATATATTTT,CASSLSSHSGNTIYF
TRBD2,.,TRBV29-1,13,TRBJ2-7,TGCAGCGTTCTCCTAGCGGGGGATTACGAGCAGTACTTC,CSVLLAGDYEQYF
.,.,TRBV5-5,12,TRBJ1-2,TGTGCCAGCAGCTTGGGCTCCTATGGCTACACCTTC,CASSLGSYGYTF
.,.,TRBV2,14,TRBJ1-1,TGTGCCAGCAGTGAAGCGGGACGGGGAGGTGAAGCTTTCTTT,CASSEAGRGGEAFF
.,.,TRBV6-5,14,TRBJ1-5,TGTGCCAGCAGTTACTCGGGAGCGAATCAGCCCCAGCATTTT,CASSYSGANQPQHF
TRBD2,.,TRBV6-5,15,TRBJ2-5,TGTGCCAGCAGTTTTAAGCGGGGGATCCAAGAGACCCAGTACTTC,CASSFKRGIQETQYF
.,.,TRBV7-8,13,TRBJ1-1,TGTGCCAGCAGCAAAGACAGCAACACTGAAGCTTTCTTT,CASSKDSNTEAFF
TRBD1,.,TRBV3-1/TRBV3-2,15,TRBJ1-1,TGTGCCAGCAGCCTCCACAGGGGGAAGAACACTGAAGCTTTCTTT,CASSLHRGKNTEAFF
TRBD1,once,TRBV2,14,TRBJ1-1,TGTGCCAGCAGGAGAGACAGGGAAAACACTGAAGCTTTCTTT,CASRRDRENTEAFF
.,.,TRBV9,21,TRBJ1-1,TGTGCCAGCAGCCCGAGGGGTATGGTGGGGAACGCTCAATGGGGGCACACTGAAGCTTTCTTT,CASSPRGMVGNAQWGHTEAFF
.,.,TRBV2,13,TRBJ1-4,TGTGCCACTCGGAGGGGCAGTCCCGAAAAACTGTTTTTT,CATRRGSPEKLFF
.,once,TRBV27,13,TRBJ1-2,TGTGCCAGCAGTCCCCCCAGAGGGGACGGCTACACCTTC,CASSPPRGDGYTF
.,.,TRBV5-4,16,TRBJ2-3,TGTGCCAGCAGCATCGGACAGATTCAGAGCACAGATACGCAGTATTTT,CASSIGQIQSTDTQYF
.,.,TRBV10-3,14,TRBJ2-7,TGTGCCATCAGCCCGGGGGGCGCCCTCTACGAGCAGTACTTC,CAISPGGALYEQYF
.,few,TRBV5-1,14,TRBJ1-4,TGCGCCAGCAGCTTCGGGGGTTCTAATGAAAAACTGTTTTTT,CASSFGGSNEKLFF
TRBD1,.,TRBV4-3,18,TRBJ1-5,TGCGCCAGCAGCCAAGAAGGACCGGGACAGGGGTTAGATCAGCCCCAGCATTTT,CASSQEGPGQGLDQPQHF
TRBD1,.,TRBV10-2,14,TRBJ1-2,TGCGCCAGCAGCCCTGGGACAGGGGGCTATGGCTACACCTTC,CASSPGTGGYGYTF
.,.,TRBV27,12,TRBJ1-5,TGTGCCAGCAGCCGGCCCAATCAGCCCCAGCATTTT,CASSRPNQPQHF
TRBD1,few,TRBV29-1,14,TRBJ2-7,TGCAGCGTTGATGGCGGGACAGGGACCTACGAGCAGTACTTC,CSVDGGTGTYEQYF
TRBD2,.,TRBV4-2,16,TRBJ2-1,TGTGCCAGCAGCCAAGGGGGGCGGGGGGGATACAATGAGCAGTTCTTC,CASSQGGRGGYNEQFF
.,.,TRBV18,14,TRBJ2-7,TGTGCCAGCTCACCAGGGCCCGGGGCCCACGAGCAGTACTTC,CASSPGPGAHEQYF
.,.,TRBV6-1,15,TRBJ1-2,TGTGCCAGCAGTGAGGGGAGTACAGGGCCTGATGGCTACACCTTC,CASSEGSTGPDGYTF
TRBD1,once,TRBV19,15,TRBJ2-7,TGTGCCAGTAGCCGGGACAGGGTTCCCCCCTACGAGCAGTACTTC,CASSRDRVPPYEQYF